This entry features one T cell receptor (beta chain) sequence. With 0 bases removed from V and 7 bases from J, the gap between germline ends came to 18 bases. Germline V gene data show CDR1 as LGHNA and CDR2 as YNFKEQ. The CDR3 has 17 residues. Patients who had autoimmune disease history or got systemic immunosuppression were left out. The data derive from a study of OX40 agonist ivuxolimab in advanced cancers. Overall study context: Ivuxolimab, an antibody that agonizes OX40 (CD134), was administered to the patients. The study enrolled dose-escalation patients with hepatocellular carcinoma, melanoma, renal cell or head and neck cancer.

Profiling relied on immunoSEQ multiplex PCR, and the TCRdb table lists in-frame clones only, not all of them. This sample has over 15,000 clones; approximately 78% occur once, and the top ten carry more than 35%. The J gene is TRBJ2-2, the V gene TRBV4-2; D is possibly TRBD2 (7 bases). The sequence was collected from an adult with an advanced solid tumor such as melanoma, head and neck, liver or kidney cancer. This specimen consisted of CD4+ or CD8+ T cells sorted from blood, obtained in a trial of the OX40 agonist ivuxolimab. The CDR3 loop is CASSQDLPGGQVGELFF. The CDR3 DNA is TGTGCCAGCAGCCAAGATCTCCCGGGGGGCCAGGTCGGGGAGCTGTTTTTT.